The 12 T cell receptor beta chains reported below all come from one sample, sequenced in a study of response to subunit inactivated influenza vaccine. TCRdb reprocessed the RT-PCR reads with MiXCR, giving one entry per CDR3 protein. The data hold almost 250,000 distinct CDR3 sequences, with 9% to 15% observed a single time. The sequencing used non-naive T cells sorted from PBMCs, collected around two weeks before vaccination. The receptors were sampled from a man between 45 and 60 years old who received an inactivated influenza vaccine.

Only a few counts were recorded for this clonotype. The chain employs TRBV20-1 and TRBJ2-4, with TRBD2 identical over 12 bases. This CDR3 comprises 16 residues. J was trimmed by 1 base and V by 6 bases; bases with no gene match: 7. The germline V gene has CDR1 DFQATT and CDR2 SNEGSKA (reference sequence). Here the CDR3 reads CSAGLAGMGAKNIQYF. The CDR3 DNA follows: TGCAGTGCCGGACTAGCGGGGATGGGGGCCAAAAACATTCAGTACTTC.

V usage is TRBV5-6 and J usage is TRBJ2-3, with D unresolved. Between the trimmed V and J ends, which lost 3 bases and 6 bases, there was a span of 11 bases. Germline CDR1 is SGHDT and CDR2 is YYEEEE. This CDR3 is built from 13 residues. The CDR3 DNA reads as TGTGCCAGCAGCTCCGGAACTGGGGATACGCAGTATTTT. It translates to CASSSGTGDTQYF.

V usage is TRBV20-1 and J usage is TRBJ2-7; 16 bases are a match to TRBD2. After removal of 7 bases from V and 0 bases from J, the junction contained 9 bases not matched to a gene. Germline V gives CDR1 DFQATT, CDR2 SNEGSKA (reference sequence). CDR3 length equals 17 residues. The CDR3 DNA follows: TGCAGTGTCCCACCGGGACTAGCGGGAGGGAGCTCCTACGAGCAGTACTTC. This codes for CSVPPGLAGGSSYEQYF.

The J gene is TRBJ2-7, the V gene TRBV29-1; perhaps TRBD1 as D (8 bases). From germline, CDR1 is SQVTM and CDR2 ANQGSEA. V was shortened by 6 bases and J by 3 bases, with 18 bases between the two germline ends. The CDR3 has 14 amino acids. The CDR3 reads CSVARTGRVYEQYF. CDR3 DNA sequence: TGCAGCGTGGCACGGACAGGGAGGGTCTACGAGCAGTACTTC.

This clonotype was detected a few times. V usage is TRBV4-1 and J usage is TRBJ1-3; 7 bases match TRBD1. The ends lost 4 bases at V and 0 bases at J; junction bases unmatched: 12. Germline assignment: CDR1 MGHRA and CDR2 YSYEKL. This CDR3 has 18 amino acids. This CDR3 reads CASSPFAGTAFSGNTIYF. The CDR3 nucleotides read TGCGCCAGCAGCCCTTTTGCCGGGACAGCCTTCTCTGGAAACACCATATATTTT.

This clonotype was counted a few times. The chain joins TRBV20-1 to TRBJ2-7, with TRBD2 identical over 9 bases. With V trimmed by 6 bases and J by 2 bases, 5 bases remained unmatched. CDR3 length equals 13 residues. Germline-derived CDR1 and CDR2 are DFQATT and SNEGSKA (reference sequence). The CDR3 sequence: CSAFASGTYEQYF. For the CDR3, the DNA is TGCAGTGCGTTTGCTAGCGGGACCTACGAGCAGTACTTC.

The sample holds many counts of this clonotype. The chain has TRBV7-3 and TRBJ1-1; D is unclear. V dropped 4 bases and J dropped 5 bases, with 11 bases sitting between them. Germline V gene lookup returns CDR1 SGHTA and CDR2 FQGTGA. This CDR3 contains 13 residues. For the CDR3, the DNA is TGTGCCAGCAGCTCATTCCCGGGAACTGAAGCTTTCTTT. It is translated as CASSSFPGTEAFF.

The gene calls are TRBV30 and TRBJ2-1; TRBD2 is a possible D gene (6 bases). V lost 5 bases, J lost 0 bases, and 14 bases lay in between. Germline CDR1 and CDR2: GTSNPN and SVGIG (reference sequence). The length of the CDR3 is 15 residues. As DNA, the CDR3 is TGTGCCTGGGAACCGGGACTTGCCTCCTACAATGAGCAGTTCTTC. This translates into CAWEPGLASYNEQFF. Using reference TRBV30 and TRBJ2-1 for the parts outside the CDR3, the full variable domain is SQTIHQWPATLVQPVGSPLSLECTVEGTSNPNLYWYRQAAGRGLQLLFYSVGIGQISSEVPQNLSASRPQDRQFILSSKKLLLSDSGFYLCAWEPGLASYNEQFFGPGTRLTVL.

This clonotype appeared a few times. The chain is built from TRBV7-2 and TRBJ1-2; D unresolved. The CDR3 spans 11 residues. Deletions cut 8 bases from V and 4 bases from J, with 8 bases between. CDR1 SGHTA and CDR2 FQGNSA come from the germline V gene. CDR3 in amino acids: CASLDGYGYTF. The CDR3 DNA sequence: TGTGCCAGCTTGGACGGCTATGGCTACACCTTC.

The chain links TRBV7-8 to TRBJ2-7, with TRBD1 matching over 7 bases. With 0 bases clipped from V and 3 bases from J, the junction kept 5 bases outside the gene matches. Germline values: CDR1 SGHVS, CDR2 FQNEAQ. This CDR3 has 15 residues. CDR3 sequence reads: CASSLAPGQSYEQYF. The CDR3 DNA is TGTGCCAGCAGCTTAGCGCCGGGACAGAGCTACGAGCAGTACTTC.

J is TRBJ2-3 and V is TRBV7-2, with 8 bases fitting TRBD2. Trimming at V came to 1 base and at J to 0 bases, leaving 6 bases not matched to a gene. Germline CDR1 SGHTA, CDR2 FQGNSA. The CDR3 runs to 17 residues. This CDR3 is CASSLVASGQSTDTQYF. DNA of the CDR3: TGTGCCAGCAGCTTAGTCGCTAGCGGGCAGAGCACAGATACGCAGTATTTT.

Many counts were recorded for this clonotype. The V call is TRBV5-1, the J call TRBJ2-3; 7 bases map to TRBD2. The CDR3 totals 15 residues. The germline V gene encodes CDR1 SGHRS and CDR2 YFSETQ. After removal of 0 bases from V and 3 bases from J, the junction contained 4 bases not matched to a gene. CDR3 DNA sequence: TGCGCCAGCAGCTTGGACGGGGGGAGGACAGATACGCAGTATTTT. It specifies CASSLDGGRTDTQYF.